The next 31 T cell receptor beta chains were all read from a single sample in a study of blood T cell repertoires in COVID-19. Clones were read by immunoSEQ multiplex PCR, and TCRdb kept only the in-frame ones, dropping some. The sample shows approximately 85,000 clones, 90% of them seen only once. Specimen: peripheral blood. The receptors come from a woman in her fifties or sixties in a cohort sampled during active COVID-19.

The chain employs TRBV28 and TRBJ1-6; 8 bases agree with TRBD1. Per the germline V gene, CDR1 is MDHEN and CDR2 is SYDVKM. The trim removed 8 bases at V and 8 bases at J, leaving 11 bases unmatched. CDR3 length: 15 residues. CDR3 sequence: CASYPSDRDYSPLHF. The CDR3 region has the DNA TGTGCCAGCTATCCGTCGGACAGGGACTATTCACCCCTCCACTTT.

The genes are TRBV9 and TRBJ1-4; D uncertain. Germline V gene data show CDR1 as SGDLS and CDR2 as YYNGEE. V lost 0 bases, J lost 6 bases, and 12 bases lay in between. This CDR3 has 15 residues. CDR3 sequence: CASSVGAGGDEKLFF. DNA of the CDR3: TGTGCCAGCAGCGTAGGGGCGGGCGGAGATGAAAAACTGTTTTTT.

This rearrangement joins TRBV6-1 to TRBJ2-2; the D gene is possibly TRBD1 (9 bases). Germline values: CDR1 MNHNS, CDR2 SASEGT. The CDR3 spans 19 residues. Trimming cost V 2 bases and J 4 bases, with 23 bases left between them. Here the CDR3 DNA reads TGTGCCAGCAGTGAACGGACAGGGGCGGGAGGTACGACCACCGGGGAGCTGTTTTTT. Amino acids: CASSERTGAGGTTTGELFF.

The rearrangement joins TRBV11-2 to TRBJ2-3, with 7 positions matching TRBD2. Germline CDR1 is SGHAT and CDR2 is FQNNGV. With 3 bases clipped from V and 2 bases from J, the junction kept 11 bases outside the gene matches. This CDR3 spans 17 amino acids. The CDR3 DNA reads TGTGCCAGCAGCTTGGGAGGGGTACAGAGGGTCACAGATACGCAGTATTTT. This translates into CASSLGGVQRVTDTQYF.

The V gene is TRBV3-1 (or the pseudogene TRBV3-2), the J gene TRBJ2-3, with D possibly matching TRBD1 (7 bases). The germline gives CDR1 LGHDT, CDR2 YNNKEL (reference sequence). With 1 base removed from V and 0 bases from J, the gap between germline ends came to 14 bases. The CDR3 has 17 amino acids. CDR3 amino acids: CASSQAGGLSSTDTQYF. The CDR3 coding sequence is TGTGCCAGCAGCCAAGCAGGGGGGCTATCTAGCACAGATACGCAGTATTTT.

CDR3 residues: CASGATEYTQYF. The DNA of the CDR3 is TGTGCCAGCGGGGCGACGGAATATACGCAGTATTTT. The rearrangement uses TRBV6-5 and TRBJ2-3; a possible D gene is TRBD1 (5 bases). The germline V gene encodes CDR1 MNHEY and CDR2 SVGAGI. The CDR3 is made up of 12 amino acids. Trimming took 8 bases from V and 7 from J, leaving 13 bases between them.

The gene calls are TRBV30 and TRBJ1-1; 8 bases align to TRBD1. V was clipped by 4 bases and J by 3 bases; unmatched bases: 10. CDR1 is GTSNPN and CDR2 is SVGIG in the germline V gene (reference sequence). The CDR3 has 15 amino acids. The CDR3 spells CAWTAPGGADTEAFF. DNA for the CDR3: TGTGCCTGGACGGCCCCAGGGGGCGCGGACACTGAAGCTTTCTTT. The complete variable domain, with remaining parts taken from reference TRBV30 and TRBJ1-1, reads SQTIHQWPATLVQPVGSPLSLECTVEGTSNPNLYWYRQAAGRGLQLLFYSVGIGQISSEVPQNLSASRPQDRQFILSSKKLLLSDSGFYLCAWTAPGGADTEAFFGQGTRLTVV.

The chain recombines TRBV5-1 with TRBJ2-5; no clear D. The ends were cut back, 1 base at V and 5 bases at J, with 6 bases in the middle. The germline V gene has CDR1 SGHRS and CDR2 YFSETQ. The CDR3 is 12 amino acids. CDR3 nucleotide sequence: TGCGCCAGCAGCTTGACAGTGGAGACCCAGTACTTC. Encoded protein: CASSLTVETQYF. Full variable domain (outside the CDR3, taken from reference TRBV5-1 and TRBJ2-5): KAGVTQTPRYLIKTRGQQVTLSCSPISGHRSVSWYQQTPGQGLQFLFEYFSETQRNKGNFPGRFSGRQFSNSRSEMNVSTLELGDSALYLCASSLTVETQYFGPGTRLLVL.

J is TRBJ2-1 and V is TRBV29-1; 7 nucleotides line up with TRBD1. Germline V gene sequence: CDR1 SQVTM, CDR2 ANQGSEA. The CDR3 is 13 amino acids. V shed 7 bases, J shed 5 bases, and the junction held 8 bases outside the gene matches. The DNA of the CDR3 is TGCAGCGCCCTCGGAGGACAGGACAATGAGCAGTTCTTC. Translated: CSALGGQDNEQFF.

The chain links TRBV4-2 to TRBJ2-2, with D unclear. The CDR3 runs 14 residues. CDR1 and CDR2 from the germline V gene are LGHNA and YNFKEQ. Between the trimmed V and J ends, which lost 4 bases and 3 bases, there was a span of 9 bases. The CDR3 loop is CASSPPGHTGELFF. CDR3 bases: TGTGCCAGCAGCCCTCCGGGTCACACCGGGGAGCTGTTTTTT.

V gene TRBV7-9 combines with J gene TRBJ1-1; 8 bases match TRBD1. Germline V gene lookup returns CDR1 SEHNR and CDR2 FQNEAQ (reference sequence). With 5 bases clipped from V and 1 base from J, the junction kept 3 bases outside the gene matches. CDR3 size: 14 residues. The CDR3: CASSVDRGNTEAFF. The CDR3 DNA follows: TGTGCCAGCAGCGTTGACAGGGGGAACACTGAAGCTTTCTTT.

This rearrangement joins TRBV18 to TRBJ2-7; 13 bases match TRBD2. The V gene end was trimmed by 6 bases and the J gene end by 5 bases; junction bases not matched to a gene: 7. Germline V CDR1 and CDR2: KGHSH, LQKENI. The CDR3 is made up of 15 amino acids. The CDR3 nucleotides are TGTGCCAGCTCGCTCGGACTAGCGGGAGTTGACGAGCAGTACTTC. Protein: CASSLGLAGVDEQYF.

V is TRBV5-1 and J is TRBJ2-7; 11 bases are shared with TRBD1. CDR3 length equals 16 residues. V was pared by 4 bases and J by 5 bases, with 11 bases of the junction left unmatched. CDR1 and CDR2 (germline): SGHRS, YFSETQ. The DNA of the CDR3 is TGCGCCAGCAGCACTGGGACAGGGGGAATCTGGGACGAGCAGTACTTC. Its translation is CASSTGTGGIWDEQYF.

The CDR3 coding sequence is TGTGCCAGCAGCAGCTCCCCTCGTCGGAATGAGCAGTTCTTC. It codes for CASSSSPRRNEQFF. This chain connects TRBV9 to TRBJ2-1, with unresolved D. CDR3 length: 14 amino acids. The germline V and J ends were trimmed by 4 bases and 7 bases, with 15 bases remaining between them. Germline V CDR1 and CDR2: SGDLS, YYNGEE.

The genes are TRBV28 and TRBJ2-3; TRBD2 aligns across 10 bases. Germline-derived CDR1 and CDR2 are MDHEN and SYDVKM. The CDR3 extends over 15 amino acids. V gave up 6 bases and J gave up 1 base; unmatched junction bases: 4. CDR3 in amino acids: CASSYGTSGTDTQYF. The CDR3 coding sequence is TGTGCCAGCAGCTATGGGACTAGCGGCACAGATACGCAGTATTTT.

The genes are TRBV11-3 and TRBJ2-7; D unresolved. Trimming removed 5 bases from V and 3 bases from J, with 17 bases in between. Germline CDR1 reads SGHNT; CDR2 reads YENEEA. This CDR3 region has 15 residues. In DNA form, the CDR3 reads TGTGCCAGCAGCCGTCCACTCGCGGTGCTCTACGAGCAGTACTTC. Its translation is CASSRPLAVLYEQYF.

This chain joins TRBV5-1 and TRBJ2-7; a possible D gene is TRBD1 (5 bases). Germline V gives CDR1 SGHRS, CDR2 YFSETQ. Deletions cut 0 bases from V and 2 bases from J, with 9 bases between. This CDR3 is 14 amino acids long. CDR3 nucleotides: TGCGCCAGCAGCTTGGGAGCAGGGACCTACGAGCAGTACTTC. This translates into CASSLGAGTYEQYF. The variable domain in full, completed from reference TRBV5-1 and TRBJ2-7, reads KAGVTQTPRYLIKTRGQQVTLSCSPISGHRSVSWYQQTPGQGLQFLFEYFSETQRNKGNFPGRFSGRQFSNSRSEMNVSTLELGDSALYLCASSLGAGTYEQYFGPGTRLTVT.

The V gene is TRBV18, the J gene TRBJ2-1, with TRBD2 matching over 10 bases. CDR1 KGHSH and CDR2 LQKENI come from the germline V gene. Trimming at V came to 3 bases and at J to 9 bases, leaving 14 bases not matched to a gene. The CDR3 spans 17 residues. CDR3 bases: TGTGCCAGCTCACCCCCGGGACTAGCGACGGGGTTCGGTGAGCAGTTCTTC. This translates into CASSPPGLATGFGEQFF. The variable domain in full, with the rest retrieved from reference TRBV18 and TRBJ2-1, is NAGVMQNPRHLVRRRGQEARLRCSPMKGHSHVYWYRQLPEEGLKFMVYLQKENIIDESGMPKERFSAEFPKEGPSILRIQQVVRGDSAAYFCASSPPGLATGFGEQFFGPGTRLTVL.

This clone was observed once. This sequence joins TRBV18 and TRBJ2-7; 12 bases are shared with TRBD2. V lost 5 bases and J lost 5; bases outside the gene matches: 4. The CDR3 contains 14 residues. The germline gives CDR1 KGHSH, CDR2 LQKENI. CDR3 region: CASSSSSGRDEQYF. CDR3 coding DNA: TGTGCCAGCTCATCATCTAGCGGGAGGGACGAGCAGTACTTC.

The chain has TRBV28 and TRBJ2-3; 13 nucleotides agree with TRBD2. The CDR3 loop spans 15 amino acids. Germline loops: CDR1 MDHEN, CDR2 SYDVKM. The J segment lost 4 bases and the V segment lost 6 bases, leaving 4 bases of the junction unmatched. The CDR3 sequence: CASSWTSGSADTQYF. CDR3 coding DNA: TGTGCCAGCAGCTGGACTAGCGGGAGTGCAGATACGCAGTATTTT.

J is TRBJ2-3 and V is TRBV7-6, with D possibly matching TRBD1 (6 bases). The CDR3 is 15 residues long. CDR1 is SGHVS, CDR2 FNYEAQ, per germline. Trimming shortened V by 5 bases and J by 3 bases, and 15 bases separated the two germline ends. CDR3 nucleotide sequence: TGTGCCAGCAGCCTAGGGACACCTAAGACAGATACGCAGTATTTT. Protein product: CASSLGTPKTDTQYF.

A few counts support this clone. The chain combines TRBV2 with TRBJ1-5, with D unresolved. Trimming took off 6 bases at V and 4 bases at J, with 7 bases between the two ends. The length of the CDR3 is 12 residues. Germline V CDR1 and CDR2: SNHLY, FYNNEI. The CDR3 sequence is CASRAANQPQHF. The CDR3 DNA is TGTGCCAGCAGGGCAGCGAATCAGCCCCAGCATTTT.

The chain couples TRBV27 to TRBJ1-6; 8 positions match TRBD1. The V segment lost 5 bases and the J segment 9 bases; nucleotides outside the gene matches: 12. Germline V gives CDR1 MNHEY, CDR2 SMNVEV (reference sequence). This CDR3 region has 16 residues. CDR3 loop: CASSIRWTGILSPLHF. The CDR3 nucleotides read TGTGCCAGCAGTATCCGATGGACAGGGATACTTTCACCCCTCCACTTT.

The V gene is TRBV3-1 (or the pseudogene TRBV3-2), the J gene TRBJ2-6; D uncertain. CDR1 and CDR2 from the germline V gene are LGHDT and YNNKEL (reference sequence). This CDR3 contains 15 residues. Trimming took off 0 bases at V and 2 bases at J, with 5 bases between the two ends. CDR3 residues: CASSQDSTGANVLTF. CDR3 sequence (DNA): TGTGCCAGCAGCCAAGATTCAACTGGGGCCAACGTCCTGACTTTC.

V and J are TRBV2 and TRBJ2-7; possible D gene TRBD1, 5 bases. The CDR3 has 13 amino acids. The V gene lost 1 base and the J gene lost 7 bases, with 11 bases spanning the gap. Germline V lookup: CDR1 SNHLY, CDR2 FYNNEI. CDR3 sequence reads: CASSEVEAGEQYF. CDR3 nucleotides: TGTGCCAGCAGTGAAGTCGAAGCAGGGGAGCAGTACTTC.

The chain couples TRBV30 to TRBJ1-1, with TRBD1 identical over 8 bases. J lost 1 base, V lost 4 bases, and 17 bases had no gene match. CDR3 length: 18 amino acids. Germline lookup yields CDR1 GTSNPN and CDR2 SVGIG (reference sequence). CDR3 loop: CAWNSRDRLPGTNTEAFF. The CDR3 DNA follows: TGTGCCTGGAATTCCCGGGACAGGCTCCCCGGGACGAACACTGAAGCTTTCTTT. Variable domain in full (rest from reference TRBV30 and TRBJ1-1): SQTIHQWPATLVQPVGSPLSLECTVEGTSNPNLYWYRQAAGRGLQLLFYSVGIGQISSEVPQNLSASRPQDRQFILSSKKLLLSDSGFYLCAWNSRDRLPGTNTEAFFGQGTRLTVV.

CDR3 region: CASMLSGASNEQFF. The CDR3 DNA reads as TGTGCCAGTATGCTTAGCGGGGCCTCTAATGAGCAGTTCTTC. This rearrangement joins TRBV19 to TRBJ2-1; TRBD2 matches at 8 bases. This CDR3 contains 14 residues. Losses at the gene ends were 7 bases for V and 7 bases for J; bases not matched to a gene: 9. The germline V gene has CDR1 LNHDA and CDR2 SQIVND (reference sequence).

This chain uses TRBV3-1 (or the pseudogene TRBV3-2) with TRBJ1-2; D may be TRBD1 (5 bases). CDR1 is LGHDT, CDR2 YNNKEL, per germline (reference sequence). The CDR3 runs 12 residues. Trimming stripped 8 bases from V and 2 bases from J, with 9 bases between. The CDR3 sequence is CASGPGNYGYTF. The CDR3 DNA reads as TGTGCCAGCGGCCCAGGGAACTATGGCTACACCTTC.

The chain carries TRBV6-5 and TRBJ2-1, with TRBD2 identical over 8 bases. The CDR3 covers 13 residues. The germline CDR1 and CDR2 sequences are MNHEY and SVGAGI. Trimming removed 7 bases from V and 9 bases from J; junction bases left unmatched: 8. The CDR3 nucleotides read TGTGCCAGCAAGACTAGCGTTTACGGTGAGCAGTTCTTC. This codes for CASKTSVYGEQFF.

V usage is TRBV14 and J usage is TRBJ1-1; D might be TRBD1 (5 bases). Looked up from germline, CDR1 is SGHDN and CDR2 is FVKESK. Trimming stripped 2 bases from V and 5 bases from J, with 12 bases between. The CDR3 is 14 amino acids. CDR3 sequence: CASSQQGWYTEAFF. The CDR3 nucleotides are TGTGCCAGCAGCCAACAGGGTTGGTATACTGAAGCTTTCTTT.

The V gene is TRBV5-6, the J gene TRBJ1-3; D is unclear. The V end was cut by 2 bases, the J end by 7 bases, with 10 bases between. Germline V gene data show CDR1 as SGHDT and CDR2 as YYEEEE. The CDR3 runs 13 residues. CDR3: CASSFLQSNTIYF. CDR3 nucleotide sequence: TGTGCCAGCAGCTTTTTACAGTCGAACACCATATATTTT.